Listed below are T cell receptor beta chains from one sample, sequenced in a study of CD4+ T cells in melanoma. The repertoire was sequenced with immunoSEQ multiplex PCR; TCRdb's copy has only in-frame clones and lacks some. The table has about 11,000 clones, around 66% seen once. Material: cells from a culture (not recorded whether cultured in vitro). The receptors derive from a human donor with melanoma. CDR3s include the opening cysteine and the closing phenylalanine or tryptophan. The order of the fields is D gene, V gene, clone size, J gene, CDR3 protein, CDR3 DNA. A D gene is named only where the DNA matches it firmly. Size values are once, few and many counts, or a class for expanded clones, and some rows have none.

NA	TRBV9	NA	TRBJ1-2	CASTREGGTYYGYTF	TGTGCCAGCACCAGAGAGGGGGGGACTTACTATGGCTACACCTTC
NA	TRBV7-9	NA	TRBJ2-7	CASSLDSPHRVNEQYF	TGTGCCAGCAGCTTAGATTCCCCACACAGGGTAAACGAGCAGTACTTC
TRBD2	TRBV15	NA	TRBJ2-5	CATSIGGTSGGLGETQYF	TGTGCCACCAGCATCGGGGGAACTAGCGGGGGCCTGGGGGAGACCCAGTACTTC
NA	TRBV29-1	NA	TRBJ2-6	CSVETGANVLTF	TGCAGCGTTGAAACTGGGGCCAACGTCCTGACTTTC
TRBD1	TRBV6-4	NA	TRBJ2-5	CASSPDRGSETQYF	TGTGCCAGCAGTCCTGACAGGGGATCGGAGACCCAGTACTTC
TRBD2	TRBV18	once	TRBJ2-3	CASSPAGLARTDTQYF	TGTGCCAGCTCACCAGCGGGACTAGCGAGGACAGATACGCAGTATTTT
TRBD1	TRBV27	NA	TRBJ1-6	CASSPLQGLQSSPLHF	TGTGCCAGCAGTCCGTTACAGGGGCTTCAAAGTTCACCCCTCCACTTT
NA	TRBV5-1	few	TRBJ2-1	CASSLVPNEQFF	TGCGCCAGCAGCTTGGTGCCTAATGAGCAGTTCTTC
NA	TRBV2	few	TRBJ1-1	CASVYTENTEAFF	TGTGCCAGCGTATATACAGAGAACACTGAAGCTTTCTTT
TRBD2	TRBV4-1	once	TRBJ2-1	CASSQASFGTSGVRRYNEQFF	TGCGCCAGCAGCCAAGCCTCTTTTGGCACTAGCGGGGTGAGAAGGTACAATGAGCAGTTCTTC
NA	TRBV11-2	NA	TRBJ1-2	CASSFFLSRGYTF	TGTGCCAGCAGCTTTTTTCTGTCGCGAGGCTACACCTTC
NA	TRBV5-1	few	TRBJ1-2	CASSLGRSPTNYGYTF	TGCGCCAGCAGCTTGGGACGATCACCAACAAACTATGGCTACACCTTC
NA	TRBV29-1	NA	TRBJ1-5	CSAPRQPGELNQPQHF	TGCAGCGCCCCTCGGCAGCCAGGGGAACTAAATCAGCCCCAGCATTTT
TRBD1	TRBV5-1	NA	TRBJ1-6	CASSLGTGWNSPLHF	TGCGCCAGCAGCTTGGGGACAGGGTGGAATTCACCCCTCCACTTT
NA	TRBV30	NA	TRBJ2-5	CAWSTNQETQYF	TGTGCCTGGAGTACAAACCAAGAGACCCAGTACTTC
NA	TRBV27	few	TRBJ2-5	CASSLRPRLEVETQYF	TGTGCCAGCAGTTTACGTCCCCGACTAGAGGTCGAGACCCAGTACTTC
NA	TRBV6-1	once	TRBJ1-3	CASAKRGDSGNTIYF	TGTGCCAGCGCCAAGAGAGGGGACTCTGGAAACACCATATATTTT
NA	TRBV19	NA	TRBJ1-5	CASSTWDFSNQPQHF	TGTGCCAGTAGTACCTGGGACTTTAGCAATCAGCCCCAGCATTTT
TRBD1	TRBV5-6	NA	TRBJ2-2	CASSLVGTGSGELFF	TGTGCCAGCAGCTTGGTAGGGACAGGGTCCGGGGAGCTGTTTTTT
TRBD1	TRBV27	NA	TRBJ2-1	CASRRTGISNNEQFF	TGTGCCAGCAGGAGGACAGGGATCAGCAACAATGAGCAGTTCTTC
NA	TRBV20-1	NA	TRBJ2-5	CSVWGPWYF	TGCAGTGTTTGGGGCCCATGGTACTTC
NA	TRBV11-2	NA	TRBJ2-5	CASSQDNGDMYQETQYF	TGTGCCAGCAGCCAAGATAACGGGGACATGTACCAAGAGACCCAGTACTTC
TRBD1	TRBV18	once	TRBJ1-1	CASSPDRAAEAFF	TGTGCCAGCTCACCCGACAGGGCGGCTGAAGCTTTCTTT
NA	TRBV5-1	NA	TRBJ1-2	CASSLVPEIYGYTF	TGCGCCAGCAGCTTGGTACCCGAAATCTATGGCTACACTTTC
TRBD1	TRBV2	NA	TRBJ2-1	CASRPPGQGPTFSYNEQFF	TGTGCCAGCAGACCTCCGGGACAGGGGCCTACCTTCTCCTACAATGAGCAGTTCTTC
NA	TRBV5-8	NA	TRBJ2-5	CASTKGVQTQYF	TGTGCCAGTACCAAGGGTGTTCAGACCCAGTACTTC
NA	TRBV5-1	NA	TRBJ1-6	CASSNGSYSPLHF	TGCGCCAGCAGTAATGGGTCGTATTCACCCCTCCACTTT
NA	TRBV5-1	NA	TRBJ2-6	CASSLGWVTGANVLTF	TGCGCCAGCAGCTTGGGTTGGGTGACTGGGGCCAACGTCCTGACTTTC
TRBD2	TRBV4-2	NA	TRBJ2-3	CASSHLAGPNTDTQYF	TGTGCCAGCAGCCATTTAGCGGGCCCGAACACAGATACGCAGTATTTT
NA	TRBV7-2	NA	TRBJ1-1	CASSLSLSEAFF	TGTGCCAGCAGCTTATCCCTTAGTGAAGCTTTCTTT
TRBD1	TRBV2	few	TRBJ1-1	CASNSQGTGVTEAFF	TGTGCCAGCAACTCTCAAGGGACAGGGGTTACTGAAGCTTTCTTT
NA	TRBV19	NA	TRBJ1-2	CASSMWDPRNLYYGYTF	TGTGCCAGTAGTATGTGGGACCCGCGAAACCTATACTATGGCTACACCTTC
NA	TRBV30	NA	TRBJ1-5	CAWRVGGAGNQPQHF	TGTGCCTGGAGGGTCGGGGGGGCTGGCAATCAGCCCCAGCATTTT
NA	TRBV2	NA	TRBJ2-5	CASSVFRQETQYF	TGTGCCAGCAGTGTTTTCAGACAAGAGACCCAGTACTTC
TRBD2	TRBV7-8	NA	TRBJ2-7	CASSMSGASYEQYF	TGTGCCAGCAGCATGAGCGGGGCCTCCTACGAGCAGTACTTC
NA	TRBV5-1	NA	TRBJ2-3	CASSLGGQSTDTQYF	TGCGCCAGCAGCTTGGGAGGACAGAGCACAGATACGCAGTATTTT
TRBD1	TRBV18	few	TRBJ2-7	CASSPLGGQGSYEQYF	TGTGCCAGCTCACCTCTGGGGGGACAGGGTTCCTACGAGCAGTACTTC
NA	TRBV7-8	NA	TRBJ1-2	CASSGPTANYGYTF	TGTGCCAGCAGTGGACCCACAGCTAACTATGGCTACACCTTC
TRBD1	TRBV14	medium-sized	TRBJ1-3	CASSRAGTGSSYSGNTIYF	TGTGCCAGCAGCCGAGCCGGGACAGGGTCCAGCTACTCTGGAAACACCATATATTTT
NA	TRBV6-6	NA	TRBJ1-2	CASSRQGYGYTF	TGTGCCAGCAGTCGGCAGGGGTATGGCTACACCTTC
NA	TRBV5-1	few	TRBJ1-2	CASSLQGEGYTF	TGCGCCAGCAGCTTACAGGGTGAGGGCTACACCTTC
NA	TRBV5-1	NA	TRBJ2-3	CASSLSGAGDTQYF	TGCGCCAGCAGCTTGTCAGGGGCGGGGGATACGCAGTATTTT
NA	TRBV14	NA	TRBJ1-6	CASSQGREVSPLHF	TGTGCCAGCAGCCAGGGCAGGGAGGTTTCACCCCTCCACTTT
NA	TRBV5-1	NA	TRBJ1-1	CASSFGAGSDTEAFF	TGCGCCAGCAGCTTTGGAGCAGGGAGCGACACTGAAGCTTTCTTT
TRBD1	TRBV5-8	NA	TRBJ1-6	CATDRGNSPLHF	TGTGCCACCGACAGGGGAAATTCACCCCTCCACTTT
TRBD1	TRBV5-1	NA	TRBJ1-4	CASSSGTGNEKLFF	TGCGCCAGCAGCTCCGGGACAGGCAATGAAAAACTGTTTTTT
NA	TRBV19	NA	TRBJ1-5	CASRTPGNNQPQHF	TGTGCCAGTAGGACCCCCGGGAACAATCAGCCCCAGCATTTT
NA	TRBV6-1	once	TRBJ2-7	CASIRAGVNEQYF	TGTGCCAGCATTAGGGCCGGGGTGAACGAGCAGTACTTC
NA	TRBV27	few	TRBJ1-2	CASIGQNYGYTF	TGTGCCAGCATCGGGCAAAACTATGGCTACACCTTC
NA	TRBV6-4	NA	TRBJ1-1	CASSDLHTGEAFF	TGTGCCAGCAGTGACCTTCACACCGGTGAAGCTTTCTTT
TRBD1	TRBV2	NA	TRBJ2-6	CASRQGSSPGANVLTF	TGTGCCAGCAGACAGGGGTCCTCCCCTGGGGCCAACGTCCTGACTTTC
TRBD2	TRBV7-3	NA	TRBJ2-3	CASSLESSGGPSTDTQYF	TGTGCCAGCAGCTTAGAATCTAGCGGGGGCCCTAGCACAGATACGCAGTATTTT
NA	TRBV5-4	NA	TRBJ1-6	CASSRRSPNSPPHF	TGTGCCAGCAGCCGGAGATCCCCAAATTCACCCCCCCACTTT
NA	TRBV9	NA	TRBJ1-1	CASSVDTRNTEAFF	TGTGCCAGCAGCGTAGACACCCGGAACACTGAAGCTTTCTTT
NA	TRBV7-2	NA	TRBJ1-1	CASSAYTVNTEAFF	TGTGCCAGCAGCGCCTATACAGTGAACACTGAAGCTTTCTTT